The clone carrying this T cell receptor beta chain was detected only a few times. TCRdb re-derived calls from the PCR reads in MiXCR, one entry per CDR3 protein. The data contain over 15,000 distinct CDR3 sequences, approximately 50% of them seen just once; the ten biggest clones take up around 34%. The patients had localized lung adenocarcinoma, a non-small cell subtype. The data stem from a study of CD4 and CD8 cells across lung adenocarcinoma regions. V lost 3 bases and J 4 bases, leaving 7 bases between the germline ends. Germline V gene sequence: CDR1 MNHNS, CDR2 SASEGT. The CDR3 consists of 13 residues.

What was sequenced was CD8+ T cells from the margin of a lung tumor. This clonotype was obtained from a male donor with lung adenocarcinoma. The CD4 and CD8 labels of this study may be unreliable. The chain links TRBV6-1 to TRBJ2-1; D gene unclear. The CDR3 is CASSERPYNEQFF. The CDR3 DNA is TGTGCCAGCAGTGAGCGACCGTACAATGAGCAGTTCTTC.